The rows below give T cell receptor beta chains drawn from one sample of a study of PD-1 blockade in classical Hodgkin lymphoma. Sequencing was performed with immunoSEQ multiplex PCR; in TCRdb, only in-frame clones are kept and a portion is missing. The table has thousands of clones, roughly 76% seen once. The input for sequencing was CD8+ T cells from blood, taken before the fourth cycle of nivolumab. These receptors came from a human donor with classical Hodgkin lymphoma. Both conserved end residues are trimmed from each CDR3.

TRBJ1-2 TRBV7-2 ASSLRFYGYT
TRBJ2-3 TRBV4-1 ASSSIETGGDTQY
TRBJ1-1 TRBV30 AWSRNTEAF
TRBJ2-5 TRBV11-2 ASSLVPGLALETQY
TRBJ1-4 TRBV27 ASSDRGSNEKLF
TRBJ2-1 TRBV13 ASSLVFGGRGNEQF
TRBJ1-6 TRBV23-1 ASSRGDNSPLH
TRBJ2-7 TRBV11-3 ASSLTTGAHEQY
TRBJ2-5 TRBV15 ATSRGNEETQY
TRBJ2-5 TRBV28 ASSYGRQHQETQY
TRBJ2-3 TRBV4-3 ASSPSLGGGPTDTQY
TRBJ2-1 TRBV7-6 ASSLVALDEQF
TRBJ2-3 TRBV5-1 ASSLDLAGGPDTQY
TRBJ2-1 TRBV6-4 ASSDSGGFGEQF
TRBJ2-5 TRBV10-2 ASSVIAGTGGGETQY
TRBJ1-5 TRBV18 ASSKGGSGQPQH
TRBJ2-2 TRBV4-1 ASSQEVSGGPTSTGELF
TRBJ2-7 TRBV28 ASSRSDRYYEQY
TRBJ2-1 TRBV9 ASSVEGGPKSEQF
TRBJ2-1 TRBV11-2 ASSLVSTGGYNEQF
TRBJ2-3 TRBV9 ASSGPLAGGLDTQY
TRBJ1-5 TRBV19 ASSIGALNQPQH
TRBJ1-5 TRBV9 ASSVGTVGQPQH
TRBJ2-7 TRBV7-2 ASSPRDRLDIEQY
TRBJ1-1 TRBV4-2 ASSQDIPAVNTEAF
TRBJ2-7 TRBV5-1 ASSWDKSYEQY
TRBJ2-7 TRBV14 ASSQDWWDGEYEQY
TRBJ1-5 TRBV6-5 ASSYGANAQPQH
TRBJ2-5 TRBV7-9 ASSLDLGETQY
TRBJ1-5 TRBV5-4 ARFRQASNQPQH
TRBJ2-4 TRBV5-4 ASRGQENIQY
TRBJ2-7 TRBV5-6 ASSLAYRVHEQY
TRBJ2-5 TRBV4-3 ASSQDFGTKWPQY
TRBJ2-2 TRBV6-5 ASSYLGGVTGELF
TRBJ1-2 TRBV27 ASSPTANYGYT
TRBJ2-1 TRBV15 ATSRIGLAREQF
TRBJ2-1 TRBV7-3 ASSLVDSPIVDEQF